This passage covers 7 T cell receptor beta chains from one sample sequenced in a study of T cell repertoires in cytomegalovirus infection. TCRdb independently ran MiXCR on the reads; one entry per CDR3 protein. The sample contains around 280,000 distinct CDR3 sequences, approximately 15% of which appear only once. The sequencing input was PBMCs. These receptors all come from a human donor in good health (CMV status not recorded). Some clones in this sample may be carry-over from other donors' samples.

This clonotype has just one count. The rearrangement links TRBV9 to TRBJ2-3; TRBD1 is a possible D gene (6 bases). CDR1 and CDR2 from the germline V gene are SGDLS and YYNGEE. This CDR3 contains 16 residues. V was cut by 0 bases and J by 2 bases, with 13 bases left in between. The CDR3: CASSVAGQQITDTQYF. Here the CDR3 DNA reads TGTGCCAGCAGCGTAGCCGGACAGCAAATCACAGATACGCAGTATTTT.

In this sample, this clonotype turned up many times. This rearrangement joins TRBV28 to TRBJ2-6; tentative D call: TRBD2 (7 bases). Germline CDR1 reads MDHEN; CDR2 reads SYDVKM. V lost 7 bases to trimming and J lost 0 bases, with 10 bases between them. There are 15 residues in the CDR3. The DNA of the CDR3 is TGTGCCAGCAAGGGAGGGGGCTCTGGGGCCAACGTCCTGACTTTC. Its protein is CASKGGGSGANVLTF.

This clonotype was observed a handful of times. V gene TRBV29-1 combines with J gene TRBJ2-7; D is unresolved. Looked up from germline, CDR1 is SQVTM and CDR2 is ANQGSEA. The V gene lost 6 bases and the J gene lost 2 bases, with 8 bases spanning the gap. The CDR3 loop spans 11 amino acids. The CDR3 is CSVDTAYEQYF. The CDR3 DNA is TGCAGCGTCGACACAGCCTACGAGCAGTACTTC.

This clonotype was seen many times. This chain links TRBV7-2 with TRBJ2-2, with TRBD1 as a possible D gene (6 bases). This CDR3 has 15 residues. Trimming cost V 6 bases and J 4 bases, with 15 bases left between them. Germline loops: CDR1 SGHTA, CDR2 FQGNSA. CDR3 DNA: TGTGCCAGCAGAGGCCAGGGGCGCATCACCGGGGAGCTGTTTTTT. It codes for CASRGQGRITGELFF.

The V gene is TRBV3-1, the J gene TRBJ2-7, with TRBD1 identical over 7 bases. J gave up 6 bases and V 1 base, and 6 bases lay outside the gene matches. The germline gives CDR1 LGHDT, CDR2 YNNKEL (reference sequence). The CDR3 consists of 14 residues. The CDR3 region has the DNA TGTGCCAGCAGCCAAGGTACAGGGGTACGCGAGCAGTACTTC. It translates to CASSQGTGVREQYF.

This clonotype has a handful of counts. The chain employs TRBV20-1 and TRBJ1-4; the D gene is possibly TRBD1 (5 bases). The germline V gene has CDR1 DFQATT and CDR2 SNEGSKA (reference sequence). V lost 4 bases, J lost 2 bases, and 8 bases lay in between. The CDR3 is made up of 13 amino acids. CDR3 nucleotide sequence: TGCAGTGCTATTGGGACTACTAATGAAAAACTGTTTTTT. Translating it yields CSAIGTTNEKLFF.

The chain joins TRBV7-8 to TRBJ2-1; unclear D gene. Germline lookup yields CDR1 SGHVS and CDR2 FQNEAQ. There are 14 residues in the CDR3. Between the trimmed V and J ends, which lost 6 bases and 8 bases, there was a span of 17 bases. The CDR3 DNA sequence: TGTGCCAGCAGGGCGGCGTCCAGTCCCGATGAGCAGTTCTTC. Translating it yields CASRAASSPDEQFF. Full variable domain (missing parts from reference TRBV7-8 and TRBJ2-1): GAGVSQSPRYKVAKRGQDVALRCDPISGHVSLFWYQQALGQGPEFLTYFQNEAQLDKSGLPSDRFFAERPEGSVSTLKIQRTQQEDSAVYLCASRAASSPDEQFFGPGTRLTVL.